Presented here are 29 T cell receptor beta chains from one specimen sequenced in a study of shared clonotypes between healthy human individuals. Sequencing was performed with immunoSEQ multiplex PCR; in TCRdb, only in-frame clones are kept and a portion is missing. The sample has some 1,100,000 clones, around three quarters seen once. Sequenced input: memory CD4+ T cells from PBMCs. Subset in this sample: CD45RA-negative fraction. These receptors were taken from a man between 18 and 35 years old in good health. Some clones in this sample may be carry-over from other donors' samples.

V gene TRBV5-1 combines with J gene TRBJ2-2; no clear D gene. V lost 1 base, J lost 2 bases, and 9 bases lay in between. The CDR3 loop spans 15 amino acids. The germline CDR1 and CDR2 sequences are SGHRS and YFSETQ. In DNA, the CDR3 is TGCGCCAGCAGCTTGTTTGGTTTCAACACCGGGGAGCTGTTTTTT. Encoded protein: CASSLFGFNTGELFF. The entire variable domain, with the rest obtained from reference TRBV5-1 and TRBJ2-2, is as follows: KAGVTQTPRYLIKTRGQQVTLSCSPISGHRSVSWYQQTPGQGLQFLFEYFSETQRNKGNFPGRFSGRQFSNSRSEMNVSTLELGDSALYLCASSLFGFNTGELFFGEGSRLTVL.

The chain recombines TRBV7-2 with TRBJ2-7, with 14 bases that match TRBD2. The CDR3 has 17 residues. With 4 bases clipped from V and 2 bases from J, the junction kept 7 bases outside the gene matches. The V gene's germline CDR1 is SGHTA and CDR2 FQGNSA. CDR3 loop: CASSSGTSGRVPYEQYF. CDR3 sequence (DNA): TGTGCCAGCAGCTCCGGGACTAGCGGGAGAGTACCCTACGAGCAGTACTTC.

The chain couples TRBV11-2 to TRBJ2-5, with 7 bases identical to TRBD1. Looked up from germline, CDR1 is SGHAT and CDR2 is FQNNGV. V lost 5 bases to trimming and J lost 5 bases; unmatched junction nucleotides: 5. The CDR3 is 13 amino acids. CDR3 nucleotide sequence: TGTGCCAGCAGCGACAGGGCCTGGGAGACCCAGTACTTC. Translated, it gives CASSDRAWETQYF.

This clone has a handful of counts. The chain uses TRBV25-1 and TRBJ1-4; no firm D call. This CDR3 has 15 residues. The V end lost 3 bases, the J end lost 0 bases, and 8 bases lay between the germline ends. In germline, CDR1 is MGHDK, CDR2 SYGVNS. CDR3 sequence reads: CASSDGVATNEKLFF. CDR3 coding DNA: TGTGCCAGCAGTGATGGAGTTGCAACTAATGAAAAACTGTTTTTT. The full variable domain, in which reference TRBV25-1 and TRBJ1-4 provide the parts outside the CDR3, is EADIYQTPRYLVIGTGKKITLECSQTMGHDKMYWYQQDPGMELHLIHYSYGVNSTEKGDLSSESTVSRIRTEHFPLTLESARPSHTSQYLCASSDGVATNEKLFFGSGTQLSVL.

J is TRBJ2-1 and V is TRBV9; 7 bases line up with TRBD2. Germline CDR1 and CDR2: SGDLS and YYNGEE. The CDR3 length is 14 residues. The V and J ends lost 5 bases and 7 bases, in that order; junction bases with no gene match: 9. The CDR3 sequence is CASRPWEGGNEQFF. The CDR3 nucleotides read TGTGCCAGCAGACCCTGGGAGGGAGGGAATGAGCAGTTCTTC.

The CDR3 nucleotides read TGTGCCAGCAGTTTCGGGTACTCTGGAAACACCATATATTTT. Protein sequence: CASSFGYSGNTIYF. J is TRBJ1-3 and V is TRBV28; D gene uncertain. Germline V gene sequence: CDR1 MDHEN, CDR2 SYDVKM. V lost 3 bases and J lost 0, with 6 bases in between. The CDR3 spans 14 residues.

The gene calls are TRBV29-1 and TRBJ2-7; D uncertain. CDR3 length equals 12 residues. Trimming took off 4 bases at V and 2 bases at J, with 9 bases between the two ends. Germline loops: CDR1 SQVTM, CDR2 ANQGSEA. CDR3 DNA sequence: TGCAGCGTTGGGGCCGGCACCTACGAGCAGTACTTC. It encodes CSVGAGTYEQYF.

The sample holds many counts of this clone. The chain joins TRBV4-2 to TRBJ1-3, with D unresolved. Per germline, CDR1 LGHNA and CDR2 YNFKEQ. This CDR3 has 15 amino acids. Trimming shortened V by 0 bases and J by 2 bases, and 8 bases separated the two germline ends. The CDR3 DNA follows: TGTGCCAGCAGCCAAGAACGGGATCCTGGAAACACCATATATTTT. This encodes CASSQERDPGNTIYF.

The chain joins TRBV6-5 to TRBJ2-5; tentatively, D is TRBD2 (5 bases). V lost 8 bases and J 2 bases, leaving 9 bases between the germline ends. CDR1 is MNHEY and CDR2 is SVGAGI in the germline V gene. The CDR3 runs 12 residues. The CDR3 here is CASGGAQETQYF. The CDR3 bases are TGTGCCAGCGGAGGAGCGCAAGAGACCCAGTACTTC.

In its sample, this clone was seen a few times. The chain has TRBV14 and TRBJ2-3; no firm D call. This CDR3 contains 16 residues. V was cut by 4 bases and J by 1 base, with 15 bases left in between. Germline loops: CDR1 SGHDN, CDR2 FVKESK. The CDR3 coding sequence is TGTGCCAGCAGCCCCCTCTCATTTTTTGGCACAGATACGCAGTATTTT. This gives the protein CASSPLSFFGTDTQYF.

The CDR3: CASRDRGRWDYGYTF. In DNA, the CDR3 is TGCGCCAGCAGGGACAGGGGGCGCTGGGACTATGGCTACACCTTC. V and J are TRBV10-1 and TRBJ1-2; 11 positions match TRBD1. Germline V gene data show CDR1 as WNHNN and CDR2 as SYGVQD (reference sequence). The CDR3 is 15 residues long. The junction had 6 bases not matched to a gene; V was cut back by 6 bases and J by 3 bases.

The chain joins TRBV5-4 to TRBJ2-2, with D perhaps TRBD2 (5 bases). Trimming left V 2 bases short and J 2 bases short, with 13 bases between. This CDR3 is 16 amino acids long. The germline CDR1 and CDR2 sequences are SGHNT and YYREEE (reference sequence). CDR3 coding DNA: TGTGCCAGCAGCTTTTTCTCTCGGGGAAACACCGGGGAGCTGTTTTTT. This gives the protein CASSFFSRGNTGELFF.

V is TRBV7-3 and J is TRBJ2-5; 9 bases are a match to TRBD2. The CDR3 is 13 amino acids. In germline, CDR1 is SGHTA, CDR2 FQGTGA. The ends lost 5 bases at V and 7 bases at J; junction bases unmatched: 5. The CDR3 here is CASSLGLAGTQYF. Written as DNA, the CDR3 is TGTGCCAGCAGCCTGGGACTAGCTGGGACCCAGTACTTC.

This chain uses TRBV9 with TRBJ2-3; tentatively, D is TRBD2 (6 bases). The germline gives CDR1 SGDLS, CDR2 YYNGEE. V was cut by 3 bases and J by 4 bases, with 12 bases left in between. This CDR3 has 14 amino acids. The DNA for the CDR3 is TGTGCCAGCAGCGCCGGAGGGCACTCAGATACGCAGTATTTT. Encoded protein: CASSAGGHSDTQYF.

The V gene is TRBV27, the J gene TRBJ1-5; D perhaps matches TRBD1 (5 bases). The V gene lost 6 bases and the J gene lost 4 bases, with 19 bases spanning the gap. Germline V gene lookup returns CDR1 MNHEY and CDR2 SMNVEV (reference sequence). The CDR3 consists of 16 residues. This chain's CDR3 is CASSFYSPRENQPQHF. The CDR3 DNA follows: TGTGCCAGCAGCTTTTATTCCCCCAGGGAGAATCAGCCCCAGCATTTT.

The rearrangement uses TRBV30 and TRBJ1-6; D gene ambiguous. The CDR3 consists of 11 residues. V was shortened by 1 base and J by 16 bases, with 11 bases between the two germline ends. CDR1 is GTSNPN and CDR2 is SVGIG in the germline V gene (reference sequence). The CDR3 is CAWSESAVLHF. The CDR3 DNA sequence: TGTGCCTGGAGTGAGTCCGCAGTTCTCCACTTT.

This clone was recorded only once. The chain has TRBV18 and TRBJ2-5, with D possibly being TRBD1 (6 bases). The CDR3 loop spans 14 amino acids. Germline V gene lookup returns CDR1 KGHSH and CDR2 LQKENI. Trimming removed 4 bases at V and 2 bases at J, with 11 bases between. CDR3 residues: CASSLQGIQETQYF. The DNA of the CDR3 is TGTGCCAGCTCACTACAGGGAATACAAGAGACCCAGTACTTC.

This chain connects TRBV2 to TRBJ2-7; D tentatively reads TRBD1 or TRBD2 (5 bases each). The V end lost 4 bases, the J end lost 3 bases, and 16 bases lay between the germline ends. This CDR3 has 15 amino acids. CDR1 and CDR2 (germline): SNHLY, FYNNEI. The CDR3 is CASSGSMGTLYEQYF. Here the CDR3 DNA reads TGTGCCAGCAGTGGTAGTATGGGGACCCTCTACGAGCAGTACTTC.

The rearrangement joins TRBV6-1 to TRBJ1-3, with a tentative D call TRBD1 (6 bases). Per the germline V gene, CDR1 is MNHNS and CDR2 is SASEGT. Trimming took off 1 base at V and 5 bases at J, with 15 bases between the two ends. This CDR3 spans 16 amino acids. CDR3 DNA: TGTGCCAGCAGTGAAGAGGGACACAAACTCAGAAACACCATATATTTT. Translation: CASSEEGHKLRNTIYF.

This clone was recorded only once. The gene calls are TRBV14 and TRBJ2-7; 9 bases are shared with TRBD1. The germline V gene encodes CDR1 SGHDN and CDR2 FVKESK. The CDR3 consists of 16 residues. V lost 0 bases, J lost 5 bases, and 8 bases stayed unmatched. In DNA form, the CDR3 reads TGTGCCAGCAGCCAAGATACCGGGACAGGGTACCACGAGCAGTACTTC. Translation: CASSQDTGTGYHEQYF.

In the case of this clone: Being one base from a much bigger clone, this may be a read error. This same CDR3 is encoded by further DNA sequences in the sample. The rearrangement links TRBV6-4 to TRBJ1-2; D is perhaps TRBD1 (5 bases). Germline-derived CDR1 and CDR2 are MRHNA and SNTAGT. CDR3 size: 15 residues. The CDR3 is CASSDSIRGIYGYTF. As DNA, the CDR3 is TGTGCTAGCAGTGACTCGATCCGGGGGATCTATGGCTACACCTTC.

The rearrangement links TRBV28 to TRBJ1-2, with unresolved D. The CDR3 runs 10 residues. V was clipped by 5 bases and J by 8 bases, with 6 bases between them. Germline CDR1 is MDHEN and CDR2 is SYDVKM. The CDR3 DNA reads TGTGCCAGCAGTGGAAGCGGCTACACCTTC. Amino acids: CASSGSGYTF.

The chain joins TRBV20-1 to TRBJ2-7; D gene unclear. The germline gives CDR1 DFQATT, CDR2 SNEGSKA (reference sequence). The length of the CDR3 is 11 residues. V lost 7 bases and J lost 12, with 19 bases in between. The CDR3 sequence: CSVKKEVAGYF. DNA for the CDR3: TGCAGTGTCAAAAAAGAGGTTGCTGGGTACTTC.

The gene calls are TRBV9 and TRBJ2-5, with D possibly being TRBD1 (5 bases). Trimming took 3 bases from V and 1 from J, leaving 16 bases between them. There are 16 residues in the CDR3. Germline V CDR1 and CDR2: SGDLS, YYNGEE. The CDR3 region is CASSARGAAPQETQYF. CDR3 coding DNA: TGTGCCAGCAGCGCTAGGGGTGCGGCCCCCCAAGAGACCCAGTACTTC.

This chain connects TRBV30 to TRBJ1-4; 9 nucleotides match TRBD1. Trimming removed 4 bases from V and 8 bases from J; junction bases left unmatched: 8. The CDR3 sequence is 14 residues long. Germline V gene sequence: CDR1 GTSNPN, CDR2 SVGIG (reference sequence). The CDR3 region has the DNA TGTGCCTGGAACCCGGGACAGGGATCAGAAAAACTGTTTTTT. Its translation: CAWNPGQGSEKLFF.

Comments on this clone: Additional DNA sequences in this sample encode the identical CDR3. The V call is TRBV4-2, the J call TRBJ2-7, with no clear D. Germline CDR1 reads LGHNA; CDR2 reads YNFKEQ. V gave up 1 base and J gave up 2 bases, with 9 bases separating them. The length of the CDR3 is 14 residues. The CDR3 DNA is TGTGCCAGCAGCCAAGGAACCGGTCCCTACGAGCAGTACTTC. Encoded protein: CASSQGTGPYEQYF.

The chain recombines TRBV4-2 with TRBJ2-7, with 10 bases that match TRBD1. Germline V gives CDR1 LGHNA, CDR2 YNFKEQ. The CDR3 has 16 amino acids. J lost 3 bases, V lost 1 base, and 6 bases had no gene match. CDR3 coding DNA: TGTGCCAGCAGCCAAGGCCGGGGACAGGGGAGCTACGAGCAGTACTTC. Its translation is CASSQGRGQGSYEQYF.

The chain has TRBV5-1 and TRBJ1-1; D is possibly TRBD1 (6 bases). The V and J ends lost 7 bases and 3 bases respectively, with 13 bases between them. CDR1 is SGHRS, CDR2 YFSETQ, per germline. The CDR3 is 13 residues long. CDR3 sequence: CASGRTVDTEAFF. The CDR3 nucleotides read TGCGCCAGCGGGAGGACAGTGGACACTGAAGCTTTCTTT.

Turning to this clone: Sequence at one end of the junction differs from germline and may be a read error. The chain uses TRBV11-2 and TRBJ2-7; D is perhaps TRBD2 (5 bases). The CDR3 consists of 12 residues. Per the germline V gene, CDR1 is SGHAT and CDR2 is FQNNGV. CDR3 protein: CASSLLNLRRDF. The CDR3 DNA is TGTGCCAGCAGCCTCCTAAACCTCCGGCGGGACTTC.